This entry lists 24 T cell receptor beta chains sequenced from one sample in a study of CD8+ T cells in alopecia areata. The authors extracted RNA and reverse transcribed it into cDNA as the sequencing template. The data were produced by immunoSEQ multiplex PCR, yet TCRdb's version contains in-frame clones alone and is incomplete. This repertoire lists over 100,000 clones without singletons; about 20% sits in the top ten. The sequenced sample was lesional skin. All receptors derive from a C3H/HeJ mouse with alopecia areata. MHC haplotype: H2-k.

The table lists this clone with a few counts. These gene names are mouse names. The observed sequence ends 4 residues before the CDR3 terminus, with the missing tail filled in from the germline J gene. The chain couples TRBV3 to TRBJ2-7, with a weak D call TRBD1 (5 bases). CDR3 length equals 14 residues. Germline V CDR1 and CDR2: SNHLY, FYNGKV (reference sequence). CDR3 residues: CASSLLPGGDEQYF. The sequenced CDR3 bases are TGTGCCAGCAGCTTACTACCGGGAGGGGAT.

In this sample, this clone turned up a few times. Mouse gene names and germline throughout. The read stops 4 residues short of the end of the CDR3; the missing end is completed from the germline J gene. The gene calls are TRBV1 and TRBJ2-1; 10 nucleotides match TRBD2. With 1 base clipped from V and 0 bases from J, the junction kept 3 bases outside the gene matches. The CDR3 is 17 residues long. CDR1 and CDR2 from the germline V gene are NSQYPW and LRSPGD (reference sequence). This chain's CDR3 is CTCSAGDWGHNYAEQFF. CDR3 DNA, as far as it was read: TGCACCTGCAGTGCAGGGGACTGGGGACATAACTATGCT.

This clone came up a few times. Gene names are the mouse ones. The read terminates 4 residues ahead of where the CDR3 ends, so the germline J gene completes it. The J gene is TRBJ2-2, the V gene TRBV1; 8 nucleotides agree with TRBD1. V gave up 3 bases and J gave up 0 bases; unmatched junction bases: 6. The CDR3 sequence is 17 residues long. Germline V gene lookup returns CDR1 NSQYPW and CDR2 LRSPGD (reference sequence). CDR3 DNA (partial): TGCACCTGCAGTGCTAACAGGGGGTCGACAAACACCGGG. This encodes CTCSANRGSTNTG. The whole CDR3 region reads CTCSANRGSTNTGQLYF.

As to this clone: Here the gene names and germline are mouse. Read coverage stops 4 residues before the CDR3 terminus; the germline J gene supplies the remainder. This rearrangement joins TRBV31 to TRBJ2-7; 9 bases match TRBD1. From germline, CDR1 is GKSSPN and CDR2 SITVG. The CDR3 has 14 residues. CDR3 DNA, as far as it was read: TGTGCCTGGAGTCCCGGGACAGGGAGATAT. It is translated as CAWSPGTGRY. The CDR3 in full is CAWSPGTGRYEQYF.

On this clone itself: There is a difference at residue 15 between the TCRdb protein and the DNA translation, so the protein given here was translated from the DNA. Mouse names are used for the genes. The read comes to an end 3 residues before the CDR3 does, leaving the germline J gene to fill in the end. The rearrangement uses TRBV1 and TRBJ1-6; 9 positions match TRBD1. TRBJ1-6 is designated an ORF whose function remains uncertain. Germline CDR1 and CDR2: NSQYPW and LRSPGD (reference sequence). Trimming at V came to 0 bases and at J to 0 bases, leaving 3 bases not matched to a gene. The CDR3 is 18 residues long. The DNA read from the CDR3 is TGCACCTGCAGTGCAGAAGCGGGACAGGGTTCCTATAATTCGCCC. Translating gives CTCSAEAGQGSYNSP. The CDR3 reads in full as CTCSAEAGQGSYNSPLYF.

This clone turned up a few times. Any gene name here is a mouse gene name. The CDR3 extends 4 residues past the end of the read, so its final part is completed from the germline J gene. At the DNA level, this CDR3 is encoded by other sequences in the same sample as well. The chain carries TRBV13-3 and TRBJ2-4; 8 bases match TRBD1. The CDR3 spans 14 residues. Germline V gene lookup returns CDR1 NNHDY and CDR2 SYVADS. The CDR3 loop reads CASSTGTGKNTLYF. CDR3 DNA (partial): TGTGCCAGCAGTACCGGGACAGGAAAAAAC. Full variable domain (rest looked up from reference TRBV13-3 and TRBJ2-4): EAAVTQSPRSKVAVTGGKVTLSCHQTNNHDYMYWYRQDTGHGLRLIHYSYVADSTEKGDIPDGYKASRPSQENFSLILELASLSQTAVYFCASSTGTGKNTLYFGAGTRLSVL.

As regards this clone: Genes and germline are mouse. The read comes to an end 4 residues before the CDR3 does, leaving the germline J gene to fill in the end. The chain recombines TRBV1 with TRBJ1-1; 8 bases align to TRBD1. The germline V gene has CDR1 NSQYPW and CDR2 LRSPGD (reference sequence). After removal of 5 bases from V and 0 bases from J, the junction contained 5 bases not matched to a gene. The CDR3 is 15 amino acids. The sequenced CDR3 bases are TGCACCTGCAGTCCGGGACAGGCGTCAAACACA. Encoded protein: CTCSPGQASNT. In full, the CDR3 is CTCSPGQASNTEVFF.

Of note for this clone: Mouse names are used for the genes. From the germline J gene comes the end of the CDR3, since the read stops 4 residues before it. This chain joins TRBV13-3 and TRBJ2-3; 7 bases match TRBD1. V dropped 5 bases and J dropped 2; count of bases not matched to a gene: 11. The CDR3 extends over 16 amino acids. Germline V lookup: CDR1 NNHDY, CDR2 SYVADS. Incomplete CDR3 DNA: TGTGCCAGCAGGGTCCGACAGGGTCGAGATGCAGAA. Protein: CASRVRQGRDAE. The entire CDR3 protein reads CASRVRQGRDAETLYF.

As concerns this clone: Mouse names are used for the genes. CDR3 sequence: CASSPDWGSSQNTLYF. The sequenced part of the CDR3 DNA is TGTGCCAGCAGCCCGGACTGGGGGTCTAGTCAAAAC. J is TRBJ2-4 and V is TRBV19; 10 nucleotides line up with TRBD2. The read stops 4 residues short of the end of the CDR3; the missing end is completed from the germline J gene. Trimming removed 5 bases from V and 0 bases from J; junction bases left unmatched: 6. Germline-derived CDR1 and CDR2 are FNHDT and SITEND (reference sequence). There are 16 residues in the CDR3.

For this clone: The gene names here belong to mouse. The CDR3 end is not reached by the read, which stops 4 residues before it; the germline J gene fills it in. The J gene is TRBJ2-7, the V gene TRBV13-1, with 11 bases aligning to TRBD2. CDR1 is NSHNY and CDR2 is SYGAGN in the germline V gene. The CDR3 covers 15 residues. V lost 2 bases and J lost 2; bases outside the gene matches: 3. The DNA read from the CDR3 is TGTGCCAGCAGTGACCCGACTGGGGGGGCCTAT. Amino acids: CASSDPTGGAY. The entire CDR3 is CASSDPTGGAYEQYF.

Notes on this clone: Mouse gene names apply. The read finishes 4 residues shy of the CDR3 end, and the germline J gene is used to complete it. The V gene is TRBV19, the J gene TRBJ2-1; D may be TRBD1 (6 bases). CDR1 is FNHDT and CDR2 is SITEND in the germline V gene (reference sequence). Between the trimmed V and J ends, which lost 5 bases and 4 bases, there was a span of 13 bases. The CDR3 length is 14 residues. The sequenced CDR3 bases are TGTGCCAGCAGACTCGACAGGTCGTATGCT. Its translation: CASRLDRSYA. In full, the CDR3 is CASRLDRSYAEQFF.

With regard to this clone: Any gene name here is a mouse gene name. The CDR3 extends 4 residues past the end of the read, so its final part is completed from the germline J gene. This sequence joins TRBV14 and TRBJ2-7; 10 bases align to TRBD1. The CDR3 has 14 residues. From germline, CDR1 is SGHDT and CDR2 FRDEAV. The CDR3 reads CASSRPGQGYEQYF. The covered CDR3 bases are TGTGCCAGCAGCCGACCGGGACAGGGGTAT.

This clone appeared a few times. Mouse names are used for the genes. The CDR3 DNA, read in part, is TGTGCTAGCAGTGGGGACAGGGTGAGTGCT. This sequence encodes CASSGDRVSA. The full CDR3 reads CASSGDRVSAEQFF. The chain links TRBV17 to TRBJ2-1; TRBD1 matches at 9 bases. The read ends 4 residues early relative to the CDR3; the germline J gene fills the gap. CDR1 is MNHDT, CDR2 YYDKIL, per germline. J lost 6 bases, V lost 5 bases, and 5 bases had no gene match. The CDR3 totals 14 residues.

This clone was detected only a few times. Gene names are the mouse ones. The read comes to an end 4 residues before the CDR3 does, leaving the germline J gene to fill in the end. The chain employs TRBV13-3 and TRBJ2-2; maybe TRBD1 (5 bases). Per germline, CDR1 NNHDY and CDR2 SYVADS. The V gene lost 2 bases and the J gene lost 6 bases, with 11 bases spanning the gap. CDR3 length: 14 residues. The CDR3 sequence: CASSDRENPGQLYF. CDR3 DNA, as far as it was read: TGTGCCAGCAGTGACAGGGAGAATCCCGGG.

This clone was found a few times. Here the gene names and germline are mouse. The CDR3 goes on 4 residues after the read ends, and that part is filled in from the germline J gene. The V call is TRBV31, the J call TRBJ1-2; the match to TRBD1 covers 12 bases. Germline V CDR1 and CDR2: GKSSPN, SITVG. Unmatched junction bases numbered 0, after V lost 5 bases and J lost 2 bases. This CDR3 region has 13 residues. Partial CDR3 DNA: TGTGCCTGGGGGACAGGGGGCAACTCC. This encodes CAWGTGGNS. The CDR3 in full is CAWGTGGNSDYTF.

Remarks on this clone: Gene names refer to mouse genes. The sequence runs out 4 residues before the end of the CDR3; the remainder is reconstructed from the germline J gene. The chain recombines TRBV1 with TRBJ2-3; D is unresolved. Germline CDR1 is NSQYPW and CDR2 is LRSPGD (reference sequence). V gave up 0 bases and J gave up 4 bases, with 8 bases separating them. The CDR3 runs to 14 residues. The part of the CDR3 DNA that was read is TGCACCTGCAGTGCAGATAAGACTACAGAA. This sequence encodes CTCSADKTTE. The CDR3 in full is CTCSADKTTETLYF.

Turning to this clone: The protein TCRdb lists differs from the translation of the DNA at residue 13; the protein given here is translated from the DNA itself. Gene labels here are mouse ones. CDR3 DNA (partial): TGTGCTAGCAGTAGAGATCAGGGGGCTTCTGGAAATACG. It translates to CASSRDQGASGNT. The full CDR3 protein is CASSRDQGASGNTLYF. The chain has TRBV17 and TRBJ1-3, with TRBD1 identical over 8 bases. The read comes to an end 3 residues before the CDR3 does, leaving the germline J gene to fill in the end. The length of the CDR3 is 16 residues. Germline CDR1 and CDR2: MNHDT and YYDKIL. Losses at the gene ends were 0 bases for V and 0 bases for J; bases not matched to a gene: 1.

On this clone: Any gene name here is a mouse gene name. The CDR3 extends 4 residues past the end of the read, so its final part is completed from the germline J gene. The chain links TRBV19 to TRBJ1-2, with a possible D match to TRBD1 (6 bases). CDR1 and CDR2 from the germline V gene are FNHDT and SITEND (reference sequence). This CDR3 comprises 15 residues. V was clipped by 5 bases and J by 0 bases, with 14 bases between them. This CDR3 reads CASRIKQGTNSDYTF. The CDR3 DNA, read in part, is TGTGCCAGCAGAATTAAACAGGGAACAAACTCC.

This clone was seen only a few times. Each gene name is a mouse one. The observed sequence ends 4 residues before the CDR3 terminus, with the missing tail filled in from the germline J gene. The chain recombines TRBV13-2 with TRBJ2-1; D might be TRBD1 (6 bases). There are 14 residues in the CDR3. The ends were cut back, 4 bases at V and 3 bases at J, with 11 bases in the middle. CDR1 is NNHNN and CDR2 is SYGAGS in the germline V gene (reference sequence). The CDR3 bases that were read are TGTGCCAGCGGTCGACAGGACCTCTATGCT. Residues: CASGRQDLYA. The entire CDR3 is CASGRQDLYAEQFF.

This clone was seen only a few times. Mouse names are used for the genes. The read terminates 4 residues before the CDR3 end, so the remaining end is supplied by the germline J gene. This sequence joins TRBV13-3 and TRBJ2-1, with a possible D match to TRBD1 (7 bases). Trimming took 0 bases from V and 6 from J, leaving 13 bases between them. The length of the CDR3 is 15 residues. CDR1 and CDR2 from the germline V gene are NNHDY and SYVADS. The covered CDR3 bases are TGTGCCAGCAGTGATGAAAGGGGGCGAGGTGCT. Residues: CASSDERGRGA. The entire CDR3 is CASSDERGRGAEQFF.

This clone has a handful of counts. These gene names are mouse names. The CDR3 is cut off 4 residues early in the read; its end comes from the germline J gene. The V gene is TRBV13-2, the J gene TRBJ2-7; the D gene is possibly TRBD2 (6 bases). The V gene lost 3 bases and the J gene lost 0 bases, with 7 bases spanning the gap. CDR1 is NNHNN, CDR2 SYGAGS, per germline (reference sequence). The length of the CDR3 is 13 residues. CDR3 DNA, as far as it was read: TGTGCCAGCGGTGGGGACTACTCCTAT. Translated, it gives CASGGDYSY. The whole CDR3 sequence is CASGGDYSYEQYF.

Notes on this clone: The genes are named according to mouse. The read halts 4 residues ahead of the CDR3 end, with the missing end drawn from the germline J gene. The rearrangement links TRBV1 to TRBJ1-1; TRBD1 aligns across 9 bases. Germline V gene data show CDR1 as NSQYPW and CDR2 as LRSPGD (reference sequence). Unmatched junction bases numbered 5, after V lost 4 bases and J lost 2 bases. The CDR3 is 15 amino acids. The sequenced CDR3 bases are TGCACCTGCAGTGTCCGACAGGGGGGTAACACA. It encodes CTCSVRQGGNT. From start to end, the CDR3 is CTCSVRQGGNTEVFF.

Concerning this clone: These gene names are mouse names. Read sequence stops 4 residues before the CDR3 end, and the germline J gene provides the missing end. V is TRBV19 and J is TRBJ2-7, with 7 bases lining up with TRBD2. V was pared by 2 bases and J by 3 bases, with 5 bases of the junction left unmatched. The germline CDR1 and CDR2 sequences are FNHDT and SITEND (reference sequence). CDR3 length: 14 amino acids. The CDR3 bases that were read are TGTGCCAGCAGTATCGGTGACTGGGTCTAT. Translation: CASSIGDWVY. The entire CDR3 protein reads CASSIGDWVYEQYF.

This clone was picked up a small number of times. Gene names and germline refer to mouse. The part of the CDR3 DNA that was read is TGCACCTGCAGTGCAGATCAGGGGGCGATGGAT. Translation gives CTCSADQGAMD. The whole CDR3 region reads CTCSADQGAMDEQYF. The chain carries TRBV1 and TRBJ2-7; 8 bases map to TRBD1. The read gets to within 4 residues of the CDR3 end, and the germline J gene fills in the rest. The CDR3 is made up of 15 amino acids. Germline V gene data show CDR1 as NSQYPW and CDR2 as LRSPGD (reference sequence).